This T cell receptor (beta chain) was recovered during a study of blood T cell repertoires in COVID-19. About the study: Samples of COVID-19 (acute and convalescent) were obtained from the United States, Italy and Spain.

Germline CDR1 LNHNV, CDR2 YYDKDF (reference sequence). Germline trimming cut 5 bases from V and 6 bases from J; bases unmatched to any gene: 8. The CDR3 consists of 14 residues. Here immunoSEQ multiplex PCR was the method, and the copy in TCRdb shows in-frame clones only, minus some. There are about 200,000 clones in the sample; 80% to 85% occur only once, and roughly 7% lies in the top ten. The chain uses TRBV15 and TRBJ2-7; the match to TRBD2 covers 9 bases. Sample: PBMCs or T cells enriched from blood (not recorded which). This TCR derives from a man aged 40-50 years who had recovered from COVID-19. The CDR3 DNA sequence: TGTGCCACCAGCGGGACTAGCCTCGGGCTCGAGCAGTACTTC. This gives the protein CATSGTSLGLEQYF.